A selection of T cell receptor beta chains follows, all from one sample in a study of T cell changes during pregnancy in multiple sclerosis. Using immunoSEQ multiplex PCR, the repertoire was profiled, and TCRdb retains in-frame clones only, with some absent. This sample has approximately 73,000 clones; just over 90% occur once, and the top ten carry approximately 0.2%. The starting material was CD4+ T cells from peripheral blood mononuclear cells, obtained before pregnancy. The receptors were gathered from a female donor with multiple sclerosis, enrolled in a pregnancy study. CDR3s include the opening cysteine and the closing phenylalanine or tryptophan. Each record gives: D gene, J gene, clone size, V gene, CDR3 protein, CDR3 DNA. D genes are given only for firm matches. Expanded clones are given a class, and other clones once, few, many or no size at all.

.	TRBJ2-5	.	TRBV27	CASSLSWQDQETQYF	TGTGCCAGCAGTTTATCGTGGCAGGACCAAGAGACCCAGTACTTC
TRBD1	TRBJ2-7	.	TRBV6-1	CASSFADRGSYEQYF	TGTGCCAGCAGCTTCGCGGACAGGGGATCCTACGAGCAGTACTTC
.	TRBJ1-4	.	TRBV6-1	CASRVGRNNEKLFF	TGTGCCAGCAGGGTGGGCCGGAATAATGAAAAACTGTTTTTT
.	TRBJ2-3	.	TRBV19	CASSIGRIGDTQYF	TGTGCCAGTAGTATAGGCCGTATCGGGGATACGCAGTATTTT
.	TRBJ1-2	.	TRBV28	CASSPLTGVGGYTF	TGTGCCAGCAGTCCACTAACAGGTGTTGGGGGCTACACCTTC
.	TRBJ2-1	.	TRBV28	CASRKDYTYNEQFF	TGTGCCAGCAGGAAAGACTATACCTACAATGAGCAGTTCTTC
TRBD1	TRBJ1-5	once	TRBV19	CASRPGQGNQPQHF	TGTGCCAGTAGACCGGGACAGGGAAATCAGCCCCAGCATTTT
TRBD1	TRBJ1-1	.	TRBV10-3	CAIRPGQGPNTEAFF	TGTGCCATCAGGCCGGGACAGGGACCGAACACTGAAGCTTTCTTT
.	TRBJ2-3	.	TRBV5-1	CASSLGWGGGTDTQYF	TGCGCCAGCAGCTTGGGTTGGGGCGGGGGCACAGATACGCAGTATTTT
TRBD2	TRBJ2-1	.	TRBV11-3	CASSSLAALGNEQFF	TGTGCCAGCAGCTCCCTAGCGGCTTTAGGCAATGAGCAGTTCTTC
TRBD2	TRBJ2-3	.	TRBV7-7	CASSPGLAAGYTQYF	TGTGCCAGCAGCCCGGGACTAGCTGCCGGATATACGCAGTATTTT
TRBD2	TRBJ2-3	.	TRBV5-1	CATKWGGGRTDTQYF	TGCGCCACCAAGTGGGGGGGAGGTCGGACAGATACGCAGTATTTT
TRBD1	TRBJ1-2	.	TRBV10-2	CASTGTAYGYTF	TGCGCCAGCACCGGGACAGCCTATGGCTACACCTTC
TRBD2	TRBJ2-2	.	TRBV5-1	CASSSLAGGTGELFF	TGCGCCAGCAGCTCCTTAGCGGGGGGCACCGGGGAGCTGTTTTTT
.	TRBJ2-1	once	TRBV6-1	CASSLDSPSYNEQFF	TGTGCCAGCAGCTTAGACAGCCCTTCTTACAATGAGCAGTTCTTC
TRBD1	TRBJ2-6	.	TRBV9	CASSMFGQVLSGANVLTF	TGTGCCAGCAGCATGTTTGGACAGGTGCTCTCTGGGGCCAACGTCCTGACTTTC
TRBD1	TRBJ2-3	.	TRBV19	CASSIVAAGGGTDTQYF	TGTGCCAGTAGTATTGTAGCGGCAGGGGGCGGCACAGATACGCAGTATTTT
TRBD1	TRBJ1-2	.	TRBV10-3	CAISRDSYGYTF	TGTGCCATCAGTCGGGACAGCTATGGCTACACCTTC
TRBD1	TRBJ2-5	.	TRBV7-9	CASSNGTGIPKETQYF	TGTGCCAGCAGCAACGGGACAGGGATCCCTAAAGAGACCCAGTACTTC
.	TRBJ2-5	.	TRBV2	CASGGGPHARETQYF	TGTGCCAGCGGGGGCGGGCCTCATGCTAGGGAGACCCAGTACTTC
.	TRBJ1-4	.	TRBV28	CASSHQTGSPNEKLFF	TGTGCCAGCAGTCACCAAACAGGGAGCCCTAATGAAAAACTGTTTTTT
.	TRBJ2-7	.	TRBV2	CASSELRSYEQYF	TGTGCCAGCAGTGAACTGCGCTCCTACGAGCAGTACTTC
TRBD2	TRBJ2-3	.	TRBV5-6	CASSALAGSTDTQYF	TGTGCCAGCAGCGCACTAGCGGGAAGCACAGATACGCAGTATTTT
.	TRBJ2-4	few	TRBV27	CASSLGTRRNIQYF	TGTGCCAGCAGTCTCGGGACACGGAGGAACATTCAGTACTTC
TRBD2	TRBJ2-7	.	TRBV7-6	CASSSISGIEGYEQYF	TGTGCCAGCAGCTCCATCAGCGGGATTGAAGGCTACGAGCAGTACTTC
.	TRBJ1-5	.	TRBV30	CAWSVSENQPQHF	TGTGCCTGGAGTGTAAGCGAGAATCAGCCCCAGCATTTT
TRBD1	TRBJ1-1	.	TRBV5-1	CASSTALGTDHIEAFF	TGCGCCAGCAGCACAGCATTGGGGACAGATCATATTGAAGCTTTCTTT
.	TRBJ1-2	.	TRBV19	CASSIWVGRHNYGYTF	TGTGCCAGTAGTATCTGGGTCGGGAGGCACAACTATGGCTACACCTTC
TRBD1	TRBJ1-1	.	TRBV6-6	CASSWDRETEAFF	TGTGCCAGCAGTTGGGACAGGGAAACTGAAGCTTTCTTT
TRBD1	TRBJ1-4	.	TRBV7-9	CASSLAGQGEKLFF	TGTGCCAGCAGCTTAGCGGGACAGGGGGAAAAACTGTTTTTT
TRBD2	TRBJ2-7	.	TRBV7-2	CASSRYFGLAGGFYEQYF	TGTGCCAGCAGCCGGTATTTTGGACTAGCGGGAGGGTTCTACGAGCAGTACTTC
TRBD1	TRBJ1-2	.	TRBV5-1	CASSDRQGGYGYTF	TGCGCCAGCAGCGACCGACAGGGTGGCTATGGCTACACCTTC
.	TRBJ2-1	.	TRBV4-2	CASSQGPHNEQFF	TGTGCCAGCAGCCAAGGGCCGCACAATGAGCAGTTCTTC
TRBD2	TRBJ2-7	.	TRBV18	CASSPTWTSGTYEQYF	TGTGCCAGCTCACCCACATGGACTAGCGGAACCTACGAGCAGTACTTC
TRBD2	TRBJ2-5	.	TRBV30	CAWSVLRTSGREETQYF	TGTGCCTGGAGTGTACTTAGAACTAGCGGGAGAGAAGAGACCCAGTACTTC
.	TRBJ1-3	.	TRBV28	CASTETTTGDSGNTIYF	TGTGCCAGCACCGAAACGACGACCGGGGACTCTGGAAACACCATATATTTT
TRBD1	TRBJ2-7	.	TRBV15	CATSSYRGDEQYF	TGTGCCACCAGCAGCTACAGGGGGGACGAGCAGTACTTC
TRBD1	TRBJ1-2	.	TRBV4-2	CASSPQGTGGSGYGYTF	TGTGCCAGCAGCCCGCAAGGGACAGGGGGGAGCGGCTATGGCTACACCTTC
.	TRBJ1-1	.	TRBV2	CASSGQGNTEAFF	TGTGCCAGCAGTGGTCAGGGGAACACTGAAGCTTTCTTT
TRBD1	TRBJ1-2	.	TRBV9	CASSAQGQGGGYTF	TGTGCCAGCAGCGCCCAGGGACAGGGGGGAGGCTACACCTTC
.	TRBJ2-7	.	TRBV2	CARGRGQSYEQYF	TGTGCCAGGGGCAGAGGGCAGTCCTACGAGCAGTACTTC
TRBD1	TRBJ1-1	.	TRBV5-8	CASRTGPLNTEAFF	TGTGCCAGCAGGACAGGGCCGTTGAACACTGAAGCTTTCTTT
.	TRBJ2-1	.	TRBV7-8	CASSLDRDAEQFF	TGTGCCAGCAGCTTAGACAGGGACGCTGAGCAGTTCTTC
.	TRBJ2-5	.	TRBV5-4	CASSPVGGGRLQETQYF	TGTGCCAGCAGCCCCGTTGGGGGCGGGCGCCTTCAAGAGACCCAGTACTTC
.	TRBJ2-3	.	TRBV30	CAWGGRGFGDTQYF	TGTGCCTGGGGGGGCAGGGGCTTTGGAGATACGCAGTATTTT
.	TRBJ2-1	.	TRBV7-2	CASSLINGEQFF	TGTGCCAGCAGCTTAATCAACGGGGAGCAGTTCTTC
TRBD2	TRBJ2-3	.	TRBV7-2	CASSYRASGTDTQYF	TGTGCCAGCAGCTATAGGGCTAGCGGAACAGATACGCAGTATTTT
TRBD2	TRBJ2-5	.	TRBV25-1	CASSVPGGSLKETQYF	TGTGCCAGCAGTGTACCGGGGGGATCCTTGAAAGAGACCCAGTACTTC
TRBD2	TRBJ2-7	.	TRBV9	CASSAGGTSVDEQYF	TGTGCCAGCAGCGCAGGGGGGACTAGCGTGGACGAGCAGTACTTC
.	TRBJ2-2	once	TRBV11-3	CASSSRVGTGELFF	TGTGCCAGCAGCAGCAGGGTGGGGACCGGGGAGCTGTTTTTT
.	TRBJ1-1	once	TRBV11-2	CASSFYRALGSTEAFF	TGTGCCAGCAGCTTTTACAGGGCACTGGGGAGCACTGAAGCTTTCTTT
.	TRBJ2-5	once	TRBV6-5	CASIRSRGLGEQYF	TGTGCCAGCATCAGAAGCAGGGGATTGGGGGAGCAGTACTTC
TRBD1	TRBJ1-1	once	TRBV6-5	CASSSGQGALNTEAFF	TGTGCCAGCAGTTCTGGACAGGGGGCCCTGAACACTGAAGCTTTCTTT
TRBD2	TRBJ2-5	once	TRBV5-6	CASSPELAARETQYF	TGTGCCAGCAGCCCGGAACTAGCGGCGAGAGAGACCCAGTACTTC
TRBD2	TRBJ2-1	.	TRBV5-1	CASSLPRGTHNEQFF	TGCGCCAGCAGCTTGCCGCGGGGGACCCACAATGAGCAGTTCTTC
TRBD2	TRBJ2-2	.	TRBV6-5	CASSYWAAGGPGELFF	TGTGCCAGCAGTTACTGGGCAGCGGGAGGGCCCGGGGAGCTGTTTTTT
TRBD1	TRBJ2-5	.	TRBV7-9	CASSLDRGTQYF	TGTGCCAGCAGCTTAGACAGGGGAACCCAGTACTTC
TRBD2	TRBJ2-7	.	TRBV2	CASSEAGLAFYEQYF	TGTGCCAGCAGTGAAGCAGGACTAGCATTCTACGAGCAGTACTTC